The 9 T cell receptor beta chains listed next were all sequenced from one sample in a study of T cell changes during pregnancy in multiple sclerosis. Clones were sequenced by immunoSEQ multiplex PCR, and TCRdb holds only the in-frame ones, with some missing. The repertoire holds approximately 84,000 clones, over 85% seen once, with 0.8% to 1% in the top ten. This specimen consisted of peripheral blood, obtained in the second trimester of pregnancy. These receptors all stem from a female donor in good health, enrolled as a control in a pregnancy study.

The chain carries TRBV6-1 and TRBJ1-5; tentatively, D is TRBD1 (5 bases). Germline V gene lookup returns CDR1 MNHNS and CDR2 SASEGT. This CDR3 has 15 residues. Trimming took 6 bases from V and 2 from J, leaving 14 bases between them. In DNA, the CDR3 is TGTGCCAGCAGCCCCTCCGTCAGGGGCAATCAGCCCCAGCATTTT. It specifies CASSPSVRGNQPQHF.

The chain is built from TRBV19 and TRBJ2-1; 8 bases align to TRBD2. Germline V lookup: CDR1 LNHDA, CDR2 SQIVND (reference sequence). The V segment lost 5 bases and the J segment 0 bases; nucleotides outside the gene matches: 3. There are 15 residues in the CDR3. The CDR3 spells CASSVSGSSYNEQFF. The CDR3 coding sequence is TGTGCCAGTAGTGTCAGCGGGAGCTCCTACAATGAGCAGTTCTTC.

J is TRBJ2-1 and V is TRBV7-2; 9 bases are a match to TRBD1. The trim removed 2 bases at V and 7 bases at J, leaving 3 bases unmatched. The CDR3 extends over 14 amino acids. Germline V gives CDR1 SGHTA, CDR2 FQGNSA. The CDR3 loop reads CASSLTGGKNEQFF. The CDR3 region has the DNA TGTGCCAGCAGCTTAACAGGGGGCAAGAATGAGCAGTTCTTC.

The chain uses TRBV2 and TRBJ1-1; D perhaps matches TRBD1 (5 bases). The CDR3 spans 14 residues. V lost 4 bases, J lost 1 base, and 10 bases lay in between. Germline V gene lookup returns CDR1 SNHLY and CDR2 FYNNEI. CDR3 DNA sequence: TGTGCCAGCAGTGTAGCCAGGGAGAACACTGAAGCTTTCTTT. Encoded protein: CASSVARENTEAFF.

This clone was seen a few times. This chain uses TRBV18 with TRBJ2-3; 7 bases map to TRBD2. Germline V gene sequence: CDR1 KGHSH, CDR2 LQKENI. With V trimmed by 3 bases and J by 4 bases, 7 bases remained unmatched. The CDR3 is made up of 15 amino acids. CDR3 protein: CASSPGREPSDTQYF. The CDR3 region has the DNA TGTGCCAGCTCACCGGGGCGGGAGCCGTCAGATACGCAGTATTTT. Combining the CDR3 with reference TRBV18 and TRBJ2-3 gives the whole variable domain NAGVMQNPRHLVRRRGQEARLRCSPMKGHSHVYWYRQLPEEGLKFMVYLQKENIIDESGMPKERFSAEFPKEGPSILRIQQVVRGDSAAYFCASSPGREPSDTQYFGPGTRLTVL.

The chain employs TRBV14 and TRBJ2-1; D is possibly TRBD1 (7 bases). V lost 4 bases to trimming and J lost 4 bases, with 14 bases between them. The CDR3 covers 15 residues. Germline CDR1 reads SGHDN; CDR2 reads FVKESK. The CDR3 sequence is CASSLYRGGYNEQFF. In nucleotides, the CDR3 is TGTGCCAGCAGCCTTTACAGGGGAGGATACAATGAGCAGTTCTTC.

The chain links TRBV11-2 to TRBJ1-4; unclear D gene. This CDR3 comprises 11 residues. Germline-derived CDR1 and CDR2 are SGHAT and FQNNGV. V was pared by 5 bases and J by 8 bases, with 6 bases between. The CDR3 sequence: CASSPSEKLFF. The CDR3 DNA follows: TGTGCCAGCAGCCCGAGCGAAAAACTGTTTTTT.

V is TRBV29-1 and J is TRBJ2-7; D might be TRBD2 (5 bases). CDR3 size: 12 residues. The V gene's germline CDR1 is SQVTM and CDR2 ANQGSEA. V dropped 3 bases and J dropped 3 bases, with 9 bases sitting between them. CDR3 amino acids: CSVEVRDYEQYF. In DNA form, the CDR3 reads TGCAGCGTTGAGGTACGGGACTACGAGCAGTACTTC.

The chain has TRBV7-9 and TRBJ1-4; no clear D gene. With 6 bases removed from V and 7 bases from J, the gap between germline ends came to 15 bases. This CDR3 has 14 amino acids. Germline V CDR1 and CDR2: SEHNR, FQNEAQ (reference sequence). DNA of the CDR3: TGTGCCAGCAGTACCGGGCCCGGAGGTGAAAAACTGTTTTTT. It is translated as CASSTGPGGEKLFF.